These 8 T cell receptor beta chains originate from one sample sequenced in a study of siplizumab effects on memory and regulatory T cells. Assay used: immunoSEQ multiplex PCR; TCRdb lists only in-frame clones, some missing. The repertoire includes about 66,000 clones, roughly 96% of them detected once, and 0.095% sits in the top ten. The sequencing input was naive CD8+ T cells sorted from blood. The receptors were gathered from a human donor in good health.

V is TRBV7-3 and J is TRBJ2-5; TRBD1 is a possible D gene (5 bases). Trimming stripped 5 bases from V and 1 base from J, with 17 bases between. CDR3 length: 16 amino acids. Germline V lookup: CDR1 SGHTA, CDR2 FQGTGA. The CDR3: CASSPGLIGVQETQYF. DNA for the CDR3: TGTGCCAGCAGCCCCGGTTTGATAGGGGTCCAAGAGACCCAGTACTTC.

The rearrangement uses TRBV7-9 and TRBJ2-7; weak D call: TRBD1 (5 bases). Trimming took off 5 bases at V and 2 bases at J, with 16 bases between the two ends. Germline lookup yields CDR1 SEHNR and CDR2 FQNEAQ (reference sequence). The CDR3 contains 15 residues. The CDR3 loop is CASSPPQGHPYEQYF. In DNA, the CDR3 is TGTGCCAGCAGCCCCCCCCAAGGACACCCCTACGAGCAGTACTTC. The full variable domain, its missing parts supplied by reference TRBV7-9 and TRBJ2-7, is DTGVSQNPRHKITKRGQNVTFRCDPISEHNRLYWYRQTLGQGPEFLTYFQNEAQLEKSRLLSDRFSAERPKGSFSTLEIQRTEQGDSAMYLCASSPPQGHPYEQYFGPGTRLTVT.

The CDR3 nucleotides are TGTGCCAGCAGCTTTGGGGGTTTGGCGATGGAGACCCAGTACTTC. It translates to CASSFGGLAMETQYF. V gene TRBV5-6 combines with J gene TRBJ2-5, with D perhaps TRBD1 or TRBD2 (5 bases each). Trimming took off 2 bases at V and 5 bases at J, with 16 bases between the two ends. The germline CDR1 and CDR2 sequences are SGHDT and YYEEEE. This CDR3 has 15 residues. The full variable domain, in which reference TRBV5-6 and TRBJ2-5 provide the parts outside the CDR3, is DAGVTQSPTHLIKTRGQQVTLRCSPKSGHDTVSWYQQALGQGPQFIFQYYEEEERQRGNFPDRFSGHQFPNYSSELNVNALLLGDSALYLCASSFGGLAMETQYFGPGTRLLVL.

CDR3 sequence reads: CASSPLISNSPLHF. The DNA for the CDR3 is TGTGCCAGCAGCCCTTTGATCTCAAATTCACCCCTCCACTTT. The V call is TRBV7-6, the J call TRBJ1-6; D ambiguous. Germline values: CDR1 SGHVS, CDR2 FNYEAQ. Trimming pared 5 bases from V and 7 bases from J, leaving 12 bases between. The CDR3 loop spans 14 amino acids.

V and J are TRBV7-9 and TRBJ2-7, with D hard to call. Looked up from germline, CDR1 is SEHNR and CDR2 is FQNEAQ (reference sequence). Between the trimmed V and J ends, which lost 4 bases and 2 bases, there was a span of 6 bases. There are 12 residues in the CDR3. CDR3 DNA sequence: TGTGCCAGCAGCTCAGAGACCTACGAGCAGTACTTC. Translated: CASSSETYEQYF.

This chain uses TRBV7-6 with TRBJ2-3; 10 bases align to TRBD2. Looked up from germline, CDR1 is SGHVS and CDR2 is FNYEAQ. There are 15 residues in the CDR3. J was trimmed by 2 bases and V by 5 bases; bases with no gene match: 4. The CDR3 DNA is TGTGCCAGCAGCCCAGCGGGGGGGTACACAGATACGCAGTATTTT. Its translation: CASSPAGGYTDTQYF.

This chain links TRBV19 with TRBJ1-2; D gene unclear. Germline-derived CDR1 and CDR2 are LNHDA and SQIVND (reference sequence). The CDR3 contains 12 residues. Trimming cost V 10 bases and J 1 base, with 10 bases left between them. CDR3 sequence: CATETLNYGYTF. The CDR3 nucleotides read TGTGCCACTGAGACACTTAACTATGGCTACACCTTC.

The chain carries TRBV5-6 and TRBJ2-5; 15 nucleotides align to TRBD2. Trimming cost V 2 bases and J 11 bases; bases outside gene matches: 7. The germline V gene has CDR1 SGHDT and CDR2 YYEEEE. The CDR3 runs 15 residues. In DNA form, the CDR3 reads TGTGCCAGCAGCTTCGGACTAGCGGGGGGGCAAGAGCAGTACTTC. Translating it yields CASSFGLAGGQEQYF.